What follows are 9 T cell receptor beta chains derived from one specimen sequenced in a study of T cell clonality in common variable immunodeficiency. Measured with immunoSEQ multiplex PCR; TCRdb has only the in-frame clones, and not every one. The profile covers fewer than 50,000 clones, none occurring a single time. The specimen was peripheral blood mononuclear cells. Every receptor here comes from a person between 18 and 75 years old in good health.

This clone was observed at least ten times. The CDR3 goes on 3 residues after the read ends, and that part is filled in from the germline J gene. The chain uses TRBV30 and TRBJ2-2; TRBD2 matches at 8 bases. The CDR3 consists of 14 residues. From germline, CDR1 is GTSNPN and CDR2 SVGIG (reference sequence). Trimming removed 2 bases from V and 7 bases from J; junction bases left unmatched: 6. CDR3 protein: CAWSRGGGSGELFF. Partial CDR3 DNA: TGTGCCTGGAGTCGGGGGGGAGGGAGCGGGGAG.

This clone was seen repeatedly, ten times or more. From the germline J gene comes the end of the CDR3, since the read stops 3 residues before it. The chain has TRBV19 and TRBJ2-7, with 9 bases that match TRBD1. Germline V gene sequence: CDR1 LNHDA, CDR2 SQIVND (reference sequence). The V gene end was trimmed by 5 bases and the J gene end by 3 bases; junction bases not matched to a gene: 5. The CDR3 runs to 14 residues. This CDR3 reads CASSPRQGGYEQYF. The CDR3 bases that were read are TGTGCCAGTAGTCCGAGACAGGGGGGCTACGAG.

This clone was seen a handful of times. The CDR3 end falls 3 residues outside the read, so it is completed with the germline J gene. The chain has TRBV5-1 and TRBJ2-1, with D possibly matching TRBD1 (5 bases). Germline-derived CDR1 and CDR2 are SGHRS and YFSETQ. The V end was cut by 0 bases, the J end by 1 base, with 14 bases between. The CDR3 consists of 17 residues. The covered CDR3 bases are TGCGCCAGCAGCTTGGAAGGGGCTAGGGGTTCCTACAATGAG. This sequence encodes CASSLEGARGSYNE. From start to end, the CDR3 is CASSLEGARGSYNEQFF. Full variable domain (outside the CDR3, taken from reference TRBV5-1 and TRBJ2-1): KAGVTQTPRYLIKTRGQQVTLSCSPISGHRSVSWYQQTPGQGLQFLFEYFSETQRNKGNFPGRFSGRQFSNSRSEMNVSTLELGDSALYLCASSLEGARGSYNEQFFGPGTRLTVL.

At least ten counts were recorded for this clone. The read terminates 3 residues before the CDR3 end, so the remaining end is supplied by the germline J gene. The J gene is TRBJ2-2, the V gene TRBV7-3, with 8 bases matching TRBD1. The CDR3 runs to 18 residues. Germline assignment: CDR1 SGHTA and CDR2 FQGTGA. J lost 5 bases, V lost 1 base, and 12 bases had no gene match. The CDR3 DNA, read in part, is TGTGCCAGCAGCTTAATGAGTATTGGACAGGGTCGGACCGGGGAG. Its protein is CASSLMSIGQGRTGE. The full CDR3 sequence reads CASSLMSIGQGRTGELFF.

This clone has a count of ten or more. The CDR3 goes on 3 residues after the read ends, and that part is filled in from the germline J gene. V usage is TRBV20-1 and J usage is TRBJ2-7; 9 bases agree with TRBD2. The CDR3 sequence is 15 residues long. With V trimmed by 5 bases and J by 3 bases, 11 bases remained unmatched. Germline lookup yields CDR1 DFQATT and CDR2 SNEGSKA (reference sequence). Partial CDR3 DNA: TGCAGTGCTGGCGGACTAGCGTCAAGCGGCTACGAG. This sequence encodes CSAGGLASSGYE. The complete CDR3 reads CSAGGLASSGYEQYF.

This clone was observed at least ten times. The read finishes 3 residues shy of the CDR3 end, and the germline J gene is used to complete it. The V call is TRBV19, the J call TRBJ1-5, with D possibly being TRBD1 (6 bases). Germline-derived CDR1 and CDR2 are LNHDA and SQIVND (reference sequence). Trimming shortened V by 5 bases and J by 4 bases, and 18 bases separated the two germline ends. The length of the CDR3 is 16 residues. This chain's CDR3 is CASSPGQRGKNQPQHF. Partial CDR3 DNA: TGTGCCAGTAGTCCGGGGCAGAGGGGGAAGAATCAGCCC.

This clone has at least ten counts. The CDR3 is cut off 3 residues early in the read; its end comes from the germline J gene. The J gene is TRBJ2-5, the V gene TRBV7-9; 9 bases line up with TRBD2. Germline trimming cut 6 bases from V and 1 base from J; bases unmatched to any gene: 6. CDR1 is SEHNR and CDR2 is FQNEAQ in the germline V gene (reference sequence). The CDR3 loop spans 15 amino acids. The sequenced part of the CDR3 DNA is TGTGCCAGCAGAGTGCTAGCGGGGTCCCAAGAGACC. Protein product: CASRVLAGSQET. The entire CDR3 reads CASRVLAGSQETQYF. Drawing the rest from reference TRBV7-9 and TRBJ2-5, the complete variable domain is DTGVSQNPRHKITKRGQNVTFRCDPISEHNRLYWYRQTLGQGPEFLTYFQNEAQLEKSRLLSDRFSAERPKGSFSTLEIQRTEQGDSAMYLCASRVLAGSQETQYFGPGTRLLVL.

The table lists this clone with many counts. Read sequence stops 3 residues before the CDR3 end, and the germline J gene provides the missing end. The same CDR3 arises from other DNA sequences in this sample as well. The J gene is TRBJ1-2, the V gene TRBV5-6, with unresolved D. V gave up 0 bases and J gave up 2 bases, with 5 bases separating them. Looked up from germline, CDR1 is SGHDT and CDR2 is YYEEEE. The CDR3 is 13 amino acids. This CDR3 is CASSLGQNYGYTF. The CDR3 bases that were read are TGTGCCAGCAGCTTGGGACAAAACTATGGC. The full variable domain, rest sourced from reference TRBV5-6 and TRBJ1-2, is DAGVTQSPTHLIKTRGQQVTLRCSPKSGHDTVSWYQQALGQGPQFIFQYYEEEERQRGNFPDRFSGHQFPNYSSELNVNALLLGDSALYLCASSLGQNYGYTFGSGTRLTVV.

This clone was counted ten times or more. The CDR3 sequence is CASSQDTAGGNQETQYF. The sequenced CDR3 bases are TGTGCCAGCAGCCAAGATACAGCGGGAGGCAACCAAGAGACC. The chain joins TRBV4-2 to TRBJ2-5; 9 bases map to TRBD2. The read gets to within 3 residues of the CDR3 end, and the germline J gene fills in the rest. Germline V gene lookup returns CDR1 LGHNA and CDR2 YNFKEQ. J gave up 0 bases and V 0 bases, and 5 bases lay outside the gene matches. This CDR3 comprises 17 residues.